These T cell receptor beta chains were read from a single sample in a study of a mutant IDH1 vaccine in newly diagnosed glioma. Clones were read by immunoSEQ multiplex PCR, and TCRdb kept only the in-frame ones, dropping some. The table records about 38,000 clones, 75% to 85% of them present only once. Sequenced material: PBMCs, taken from a glioma patient treated with radiotherapy, temozolomide or both. These receptors were collected from a man aged 35-49 years with glioma. Some clones in this sample may be carry-over from other donors' samples. CDR3s include the opening cysteine and the closing phenylalanine or tryptophan. D genes are given only for firm matches. Clone size is not always given. Where it is, it says once, few, many or a class for expanded clones.

clone size,D gene,J gene,V gene,CDR3 DNA,CDR3 protein
NA,TRBD1,TRBJ1-1,TRBV10-3,TGTGCCATCAGTGAGTCGACTTTGGGACAGCCTGAAGCTTTCTTT,CAISESTLGQPEAFF
once,NA,TRBJ2-7,TRBV7-8,TGTGCCAGCAGCCGTCGCTACGAGCAGTACTTC,CASSRRYEQYF
once,NA,TRBJ1-5,TRBV7-2,TGTGCCAGCAGCATGGACGGTAATCAGCCCCAGCATTTT,CASSMDGNQPQHF
few,NA,TRBJ1-1,TRBV1,TGCACCAGCAGCCCGACAGTCAACACTGAAGCTTTCTTT,CTSSPTVNTEAFF
NA,NA,TRBJ2-2,TRBV27,TGTGCCAGCAGTTTCGCCAGGGGGGAGCTGTTTTTT,CASSFARGELFF
NA,NA,TRBJ2-2,TRBV5-1,TGCGCCAGCAGCTTGAGTGGGGCGGGTACCGGGGAGCTGTTTTTT,CASSLSGAGTGELFF
NA,NA,TRBJ1-5,TRBV18,TGTGCCAGCTCACGGGGCGGTAATCAGCCCCAGCATTTT,CASSRGGNQPQHF
NA,NA,TRBJ2-5,TRBV9,TGTGCCAGCAGCTCCTGGGGGGTCTGGGGGGAGACCCAGTACTTC,CASSSWGVWGETQYF
NA,TRBD2,TRBJ2-3,TRBV7-9,TGTGCCAGCAGCTTGCCCGTAGGACTAGCGGGGGGGCGGACAGATACGCAGTATTTT,CASSLPVGLAGGRTDTQYF
NA,NA,TRBJ1-4,TRBV5-4,TGTGCCAGCAGCATCGATTATGCAACTAATGAAAAACTGTTTTTT,CASSIDYATNEKLFF
NA,NA,TRBJ1-1,TRBV7-8,TGTGCCAGCAGCCGAATTGAGCAGGCGAACACTGAAGCTTTCTTT,CASSRIEQANTEAFF
NA,NA,TRBJ1-6,TRBV7-9,TGTGCCAGCAGCTCAGAAGGCGGTGTATGGAATTCACCCCTCCACTTT,CASSSEGGVWNSPLHF
NA,TRBD1,TRBJ2-1,TRBV18,TGTGCCAGCCAAAAGGGGGACAGGGTGAATGAGCAGTTCTTC,CASQKGDRVNEQFF
NA,NA,TRBJ2-4,TRBV15,TGTGCCACCAGTAAAACAGGAGCCAAAAACATTCAGTACTTC,CATSKTGAKNIQYF
NA,NA,TRBJ2-2,TRBV5-1,TGCGCCAGCAGCTTCCGACAGGAGCTATTCGGGGAGCTGTTTTTT,CASSFRQELFGELFF
NA,NA,TRBJ2-7,TRBV25-1,TGTGCCAGCAGTGAAATTCATTCATACGAGCAGTACTTC,CASSEIHSYEQYF
NA,NA,TRBJ2-7,TRBV29-1,TGCAGCGTTGGGAGTTCCTACGAGCAGTACTTC,CSVGSSYEQYF
NA,NA,TRBJ1-2,TRBV5-5,TGTGCCAGCAGCTTGGTTGGCAGCTATGGCTACACCTTC,CASSLVGSYGYTF
NA,NA,TRBJ1-2,TRBV29-1,TGCAGCGTTGTGTATTTGGATGGCTACACCTTC,CSVVYLDGYTF
NA,NA,TRBJ2-2,TRBV14,TGTGCCAGCAGCCCACTTAGTAGCACCGGGGAGCTGTTTTTT,CASSPLSSTGELFF
NA,NA,TRBJ1-1,TRBV6-5,TGTGCCAGCAGTTACTCGGAGGGAGTCGGTACTGAAGCTTTCTTT,CASSYSEGVGTEAFF
once,TRBD1,TRBJ2-4,TRBV5-1,TGCGCCAGCAGCGGAAACAGGGGGCGCGGAAACATTCAGTACTTC,CASSGNRGRGNIQYF
NA,NA,TRBJ1-2,TRBV9,TGTGCCAGCAGCCCTACTCCTCTGGGTGAGCGGGGCTACACCTTC,CASSPTPLGERGYTF
NA,NA,TRBJ1-1,TRBV6-5,TGTGCCAGCAGTTCCCTCCATACGGGGGATGAAGCTTTCTTT,CASSSLHTGDEAFF
NA,NA,TRBJ1-5,TRBV15,TGTGCCACCAAACTGGAGGAAACTAGCAATCAGCCCCAGCATTTT,CATKLEETSNQPQHF
NA,NA,TRBJ2-2,TRBV7-2,TGTGCCAGCAGCCCAGGGTGGGGAAGAGGGGGAACACCGGGGGAGCTGTTTTTT,CASSPGWGRGGTPGELFF
NA,NA,TRBJ2-4,TRBV2,TGTGCCAGCAGTGAATCGGCAGGGGTAGCCAAAAACATTCAGTACTTC,CASSESAGVAKNIQYF
NA,NA,TRBJ1-2,TRBV20-1,TGCACCTCGGTAGGGCACCATGGCTACACCTTC,CTSVGHHGYTF
NA,NA,TRBJ1-5,TRBV10-1,TGCGCCAGTTCGAATAGCAATCAGCCCCAGCATTTT,CASSNSNQPQHF